This T cell receptor (beta chain) was recorded in a study of cytomegalovirus exposure and HLA in healthy donors. Looking at the study overall: An earlier analysis identified 120 million or so unique TCR beta sequences in about 179 million T cells. Among the approximately 370 donors who were genotyped, about 86% fell in the genetic ancestry cluster that is associated with self-reported Caucasian donors.

Details on this clone: No antigen is known for it.

PCR involved 60 Vbeta and 13 Jbeta primers. Sequencing used immunoSEQ multiplex PCR; TCRdb keeps in-frame clones, though not all of them. Among roughly 110,000 clones listed, around 76% were seen once. Study-level findings and limits: Common viral pathogens seemed, in a later analysis, to connect with several of the most significant clusters. Evidence from a later analysis indicated that most CMV-associated TCR beta chains looked HLA-restricted.

The CDR3 runs to 17 residues. After removal of 3 bases from V and 3 bases from J, the junction contained 16 bases not matched to a gene. Germline CDR1 GTSNPN, CDR2 SVGIG (reference sequence). The J gene is TRBJ1-2, the V gene TRBV30; TRBD1 aligns across 7 bases. The source of this sequence is a woman between 35 and 50 years old in good health and CMV-seropositive. Material: PBMCs. The CDR3 spells CAWSGRGFNFIDYGYTF. The CDR3 DNA reads TGTGCCTGGAGCGGCAGGGGGTTTAATTTTATCGACTATGGCTACACCTTC. The full variable domain, completed using reference TRBV30 and TRBJ1-2, is SQTIHQWPATLVQPVGSPLSLECTVEGTSNPNLYWYRQAAGRGLQLLFYSVGIGQISSEVPQNLSASRPQDRQFILSSKKLLLSDSGFYLCAWSGRGFNFIDYGYTFGSGTRLTVV.